The next 3 T cell receptor beta chains were all read from a single sample in a study of blood T cell repertoires in COVID-19. Produced via immunoSEQ multiplex PCR; TCRdb's table is partial and in-frame only. The repertoire holds more than 200,000 clones, with over 70% as singletons. Sample: peripheral blood. These receptors all stem from a man aged 35 to 55 with acute or convalescent COVID-19.

The V call is TRBV18, the J call TRBJ1-5; 7 nucleotides agree with TRBD1. V was pared by 5 bases and J by 2 bases, with 0 bases of the junction left unmatched. The CDR3 covers 13 residues. Germline V CDR1 and CDR2: KGHSH, LQKENI. CDR3 amino acids: CASSTGGNQPQHF. CDR3 nucleotide sequence: TGTGCCAGCTCAACAGGGGGCAATCAGCCCCAGCATTTT. Filled out from reference TRBV18 and TRBJ1-5, the complete variable domain reads NAGVMQNPRHLVRRRGQEARLRCSPMKGHSHVYWYRQLPEEGLKFMVYLQKENIIDESGMPKERFSAEFPKEGPSILRIQQVVRGDSAAYFCASSTGGNQPQHFGDGTRLSIL.

This sequence joins TRBV10-3 and TRBJ2-1, with 14 bases that match TRBD2. The junction had 3 bases not matched to a gene; V was cut back by 4 bases and J by 4 bases. This CDR3 is built from 16 residues. The germline V gene has CDR1 ENHRY and CDR2 SYGVKD. CDR3 residues: CAISGGTSGSYNEQFF. The CDR3 nucleotides are TGTGCCATCAGTGGGGGGACTAGCGGGAGTTACAATGAGCAGTTCTTC.

This chain joins TRBV12-5 and TRBJ2-5; TRBD2 matches 7 bases. V was clipped by 0 bases and J by 5 bases; unmatched bases: 9. The CDR3 contains 16 residues. Germline V gene lookup returns CDR1 LGHNT and CDR2 FRNRAP. CDR3 DNA sequence: TGTGCTAGTGGTTTGGTACTGGCTAGCGGTGGGGAGACCCAGTACTTC. This codes for CASGLVLASGGETQYF.